This TCR beta chain was identified during a study of blood T cells in healthy people across ages. The germline gives CDR1 MDHEN, CDR2 SYDVKM. V lost 4 bases and J 1 base, leaving 11 bases between the germline ends. This CDR3 is built from 14 residues. The use of a sample-barcoded 5' primer and a J-beta primer mix characterized a second PCR of roughly 6 to 11 cycles. TCRdb re-analysed the 5' RACE reads in MiXCR, keeping a single row per CDR3 protein. The sample has about a million distinct CDR3 sequences, about 44% seen once. The receptor was derived from a young man in good health. V is TRBV28 and J is TRBJ2-7, with D unresolved. Input material: blood. The CDR3 region is CASSSKTPSYEQYF. CDR3 nucleotide sequence: TGTGCCAGCAGTTCGAAGACACCTTCCTACGAGCAGTACTTC. Full variable domain (remainder filled in from reference TRBV28 and TRBJ2-7): DVKVTQSSRYLVKRTGEKVFLECVQDMDHENMFWYRQDPGLGLRLIYFSYDVKMKEKGDIPEGYSVSREKKERFSLILESASTNQTSMYLCASSSKTPSYEQYFGPGTRLTVT.